These T cell receptor beta chains were read from a single sample in a study of immune evolution from preneoplasia to lung adenocarcinoma. Here immunoSEQ multiplex PCR was the method, and the copy in TCRdb shows in-frame clones only, minus some. The sample shows about 2,500 clones, roughly 79% of them seen only once. Sequences were obtained from FFPE adjacent normal lung tissue. The receptors originated from a person between 55 and 80 years old with lung adenocarcinoma. The CDR3 runs from the conserved cysteine through the conserved F or W. D genes are given only for firm matches. Only some rows state a clone size, as once, few, many or a class for expanded clones.

size	J	length	V	D	DNA	CDR3
.	TRBJ1-2	11	TRBV30	TRBD1	TGTGCCCTCCCGGGACAGGGGCGCTACACCTTC	CALPGQGRYTF
.	TRBJ2-6	18	TRBV5-1	TRBD1	TGCTCCAGCAGCTCCGGACAGGGACTCGAGTCTGGGGCCAACGTCCTGACTTTC	CSSSSGQGLESGANVLTF
.	TRBJ2-7	10	TRBV30	.	TGTGCCTGGAGTAAGTACGAGCAGTACTTC	CAWSKYEQYF
.	TRBJ2-7	13	TRBV5-1	.	TGCTCCAGCGCGGAAAGTTCGGGACTCGAGCAGTACTTC	CSSAESSGLEQYF
.	TRBJ2-7	12	TRBV6-1	.	TGTGCCAGCAGTCCCAGTGGGTACGAGCAGTACTTC	CASSPSGYEQYF
.	TRBJ1-5	13	TRBV2	.	TGTGCCAGCGCAGGGGCCCACAATCAGCCCCAGCATTTT	CASAGAHNQPQHF
once	TRBJ1-3	17	TRBV2	.	TGTGCCAGCAGTGGAGGGGCCCAGGGTATCACTGGAAACACCATATATTTT	CASSGGAQGITGNTIYF
.	TRBJ1-1	14	TRBV7-8	.	TGTGCCAGCAGCTTCGGACAACCGAACACTGAAGCTTTCTTT	CASSFGQPNTEAFF
.	TRBJ2-5	19	TRBV4-1	TRBD1	TGCGCCAGCAGCCAGGTGATCGACAGGGACACTCTCCCACAAGAGACCCAGTACTTC	CASSQVIDRDTLPQETQYF
.	TRBJ1-1	13	TRBV30	.	TGTGCCTGGGCCGTCCACATGAACACTGAAGCTTTCTTT	CAWAVHMNTEAFF
.	TRBJ1-1	14	TRBV28	.	TGTGCCAGCAGTTTTCAGGGGCTTCCCACTGAAGCTTTCTTT	CASSFQGLPTEAFF
.	TRBJ2-3	14	TRBV11-2	.	TGTGCCAGCAGCTTACGGGAGACCACAGATACGCAGTATTTT	CASSLRETTDTQYF
.	TRBJ2-7	11	TRBV20-1	.	TGCAGTGCTCACCAAACCTACGAGCAGTACTTC	CSAHQTYEQYF
once	TRBJ2-2	15	TRBV2	.	TGTGCCAGCAGTGAAGTCACAGGAGGCACCGGGGAGCTGTTTTTT	CASSEVTGGTGELFF
.	TRBJ1-5	17	TRBV7-8	.	TGTGCCAGCAGCTTAGACACCCCGGGCAGGGCGCCTCAGCCCCAGCATTTT	CASSLDTPGRAPQPQHF
.	TRBJ2-7	17	TRBV14	.	TGTGCCAGCAGCCAAGATTCGGCGGGCCGCCCCAACTACGAGCAGTACTTC	CASSQDSAGRPNYEQYF
.	TRBJ2-2	15	TRBV19	.	TGTGCCAGTAGTAGGACAATAACGAACACCGGGGAGCTGTTTTTT	CASSRTITNTGELFF
.	TRBJ1-1	12	TRBV15	.	TGTGCCACCAGCAGAGACCGGGGCAGAGCTTTCTTT	CATSRDRGRAFF
few	TRBJ2-7	14	TRBV11-1	TRBD1	TGTGCCAGCAGCACCAGACAGGGCAAATACGAGCAGTACTTC	CASSTRQGKYEQYF
.	TRBJ1-6	13	TRBV2	.	TGTGCCAGCAGTGAAGTGTTAGGTTCACCCCTCCACTTT	CASSEVLGSPLHF
few	TRBJ2-3	16	TRBV6-5	.	TGTGCCAGCAGTTACTCGATTCCCCCGGGCACAGATACGCAGTATTTT	CASSYSIPPGTDTQYF
.	TRBJ2-2	13	TRBV11-3	TRBD1	TGTGCCAGCAGCACAGGGGGAACCGGGGAGCTGTTTTTT	CASSTGGTGELFF
.	TRBJ2-7	15	TRBV4-2	.	TGTGCCAGCAGCCAAGACTGGGGTATCCCCTACGAGCAGTACTTC	CASSQDWGIPYEQYF
.	TRBJ2-7	15	TRBV11-2	TRBD2	TGTGCCAGCAGCTTAGAAGGACTAGCGGGAGTGGAGCAGTACTTC	CASSLEGLAGVEQYF
.	TRBJ2-7	14	TRBV30	TRBD2	TGTGCCTGGACCCCAGCGGGAGGGACCTACGAGCAGTACTTC	CAWTPAGGTYEQYF
.	TRBJ2-3	18	TRBV28	.	TGTGCCAGCAGCCAAAGGGTCCACGCGGACAGTTGGGCAGATACGCAGTATTTT	CASSQRVHADSWADTQYF
.	TRBJ1-1	15	TRBV5-4	.	TGTGCCAGCAGCGACTGGACCCGGGGGAGCACTGAAGCTTTCTTT	CASSDWTRGSTEAFF
.	TRBJ2-7	11	TRBV6-1	TRBD1	TGTGCCAGCAGGGACAGGTACGAGCAGTACTTC	CASRDRYEQYF
.	TRBJ2-7	12	TRBV30	.	TGTGCCTGGAGCCAACAAGACTACGAGCAGTACTTC	CAWSQQDYEQYF
.	TRBJ2-1	14	TRBV5-1	.	TGCTCCAGCAGCTTGAGCTCGACTTCCAATGAGCAGTTCTTC	CSSSLSSTSNEQFF
.	TRBJ2-6	15	TRBV5-1	.	TGCGCCAGCAGCTTGGGACACTCTGGGGCCAACGTCCTGACTTTC	CASSLGHSGANVLTF
.	TRBJ2-7	14	TRBV7-6	TRBD1	TGTGCCAGCAGTGCCGGGACAGGGGGTGACGAGCAGTACTTC	CASSAGTGGDEQYF
few	TRBJ2-7	17	TRBV4-2	.	TGTGCCAGCAGCCAAGATGGGCCGATGAGTGGCTTCTACGAGCAGTACTTC	CASSQDGPMSGFYEQYF
.	TRBJ2-7	15	TRBV4-1	TRBD1	TGCGCCAGCAGCTACCGGGACAGGGCTGGTTACGAGCAGTACTTC	CASSYRDRAGYEQYF
few	TRBJ2-1	13	TRBV9	.	TGTGCCAGCAGCGTAGTAGAGGATGGTGAGCAGTTCTTC	CASSVVEDGEQFF
.	TRBJ1-6	16	TRBV11-2	.	TGTGCCAGCAGCTTAGATCTTGTGGGATCTAATTCACCCCTCCACTTT	CASSLDLVGSNSPLHF
.	TRBJ2-7	12	TRBV28	.	TGTGCCAGCAGAGGACCGGATTACGAGCAGTACTTC	CASRGPDYEQYF
.	TRBJ1-1	14	TRBV10-3	TRBD1	TGTGCCATCAGTGAGGGACAGGACGACACTGAAGCTTTCTTT	CAISEGQDDTEAFF
.	TRBJ1-1	14	TRBV11-2	TRBD1	TGTGCCAGCAGCTTAAACGAAGGGGGCCCTGAAGCTTTCTTT	CASSLNEGGPEAFF
large	TRBJ2-7	15	TRBV7-2	.	TGTGCCAGCAGCTTAGCTGCAGGGGTGACCTACGAGCAGTACTTC	CASSLAAGVTYEQYF
.	TRBJ2-5	14	TRBV30	TRBD1	TGTGCCTGGAGCTTGGGACAGGGGGTGGAGACCCAGTACTTC	CAWSLGQGVETQYF
.	TRBJ2-3	13	TRBV29-1	.	TGCAGCGTTGATGAGGTTTGGGGAGATACGCAGTATTTT	CSVDEVWGDTQYF
.	TRBJ1-1	15	TRBV12-2	.	TGTGCAAGTCGCTTAGCGCGAGGGGGGAGCACTGAAGCTTTCTTT	CASRLARGGSTEAFF
.	TRBJ2-5	15	TRBV14	.	TGTGCCAGCAGCCCCATACAGGAGTACCAAGAGACCCAGTACTTC	CASSPIQEYQETQYF
.	TRBJ2-1	12	TRBV4-1	.	TGCGCCAGCAGCCGGACGTCAAATGAGCAGTTCTTC	CASSRTSNEQFF
.	TRBJ1-1	13	TRBV6-5	TRBD1	TGTGCCAGCCGAGGGACAGCAAACACTGAAGCTTTCTTT	CASRGTANTEAFF
.	TRBJ2-2	14	TRBV28	.	TGTGCCAGCACCAGGGACCTGAACACCGGGGAGCTGTTTTTT	CASTRDLNTGELFF
few	TRBJ2-5	11	TRBV29-1	.	TGCAGCCTCCGGGACCAAGAGACCCAGTACTTC	CSLRDQETQYF
.	TRBJ1-2	15	TRBV29-1	TRBD1	TGCAGCGTTGAATTATACGGACAGGGGGCTAGTGGCTACACCTTC	CSVELYGQGASGYTF
few	TRBJ2-7	14	TRBV28	TRBD1	TGTGCCAGCAGCCTCTTAGGACAGGCCTACGAGCAGTACTTC	CASSLLGQAYEQYF